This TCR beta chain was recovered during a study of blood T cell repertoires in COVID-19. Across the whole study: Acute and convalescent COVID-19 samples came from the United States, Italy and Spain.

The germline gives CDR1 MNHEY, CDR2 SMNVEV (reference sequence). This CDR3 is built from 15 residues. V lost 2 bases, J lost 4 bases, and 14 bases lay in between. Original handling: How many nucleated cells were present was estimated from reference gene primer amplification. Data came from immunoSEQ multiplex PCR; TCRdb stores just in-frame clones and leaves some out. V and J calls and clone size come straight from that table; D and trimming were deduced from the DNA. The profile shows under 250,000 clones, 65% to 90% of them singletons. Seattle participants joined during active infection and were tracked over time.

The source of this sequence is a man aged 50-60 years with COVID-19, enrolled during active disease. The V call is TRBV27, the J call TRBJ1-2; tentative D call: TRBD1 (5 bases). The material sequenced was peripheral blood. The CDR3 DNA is TGTGCCAGCAGTTTAATCGATGGGGCAGGCTATGGCTACACCTTC. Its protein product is CASSLIDGAGYGYTF.